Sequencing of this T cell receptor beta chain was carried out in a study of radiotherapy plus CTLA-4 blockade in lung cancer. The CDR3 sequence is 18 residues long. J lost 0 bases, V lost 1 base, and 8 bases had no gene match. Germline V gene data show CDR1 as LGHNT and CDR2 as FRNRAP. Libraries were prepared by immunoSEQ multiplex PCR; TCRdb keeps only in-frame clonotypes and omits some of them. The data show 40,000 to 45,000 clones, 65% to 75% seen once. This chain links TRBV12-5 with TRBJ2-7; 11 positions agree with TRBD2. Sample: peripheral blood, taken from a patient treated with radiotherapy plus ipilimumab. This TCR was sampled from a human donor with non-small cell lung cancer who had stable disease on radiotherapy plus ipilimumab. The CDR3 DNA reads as TGTGCTAGTGGTTTGGGACAGACTAGCGGGATTAGCTCCTACGAGCAGTACTTC. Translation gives CASGLGQTSGISSYEQYF.